Following are 20 T cell receptor beta chains from one sample sequenced in a study. One entry per CDR3 protein results from TCRdb running MiXCR on the 5' RACE reads. Altogether some 37,000 distinct CDR3 sequences are present, under 20% being singletons, with the ten largest covering 2.8%. Sample: naive CD4+ T cells sorted from a lymph node. Described subset: naive CD4+ T cells, CD4+CD45RA+CD25-. These receptors came from a female donor with breast cancer.

The chain employs TRBV7-8 and TRBJ2-4; no clear D gene. This CDR3 has 17 residues. Germline loops: CDR1 SGHVS, CDR2 FQNEAQ. The V and J ends lost 4 bases and 0 bases respectively, with 16 bases between them. The CDR3 here is CASSSRTIGEAKNIQYF. CDR3 bases: TGTGCCAGCAGCTCAAGGACCATCGGAGAAGCCAAAAACATTCAGTACTTC.

This clonotype was seen many times. This chain connects TRBV6-1 to TRBJ2-1; TRBD2 matches at 12 bases. J lost 4 bases, V lost 7 bases, and 2 bases had no gene match. The CDR3 sequence is 14 residues long. Germline V gene data show CDR1 as MNHNS and CDR2 as SASEGT. In nucleotides, the CDR3 is TGTGCCAGCATTGGGACTAGCGGGTACAATGAGCAGTTCTTC. Its protein is CASIGTSGYNEQFF.

This clonotype has only a few counts. The V gene is TRBV7-9, the J gene TRBJ2-3; D might be TRBD2 (6 bases). Trimming stripped 7 bases from V and 3 bases from J, with 14 bases between. CDR1 and CDR2 (germline): SEHNR, FQNEAQ (reference sequence). This CDR3 comprises 14 residues. CDR3 sequence (DNA): TGTGCCAGCATGGCGGGAATAGGGACAGATACGCAGTATTTT. This codes for CASMAGIGTDTQYF.

This clonotype was detected a few times. The V call is TRBV20-1, the J call TRBJ1-6; 9 bases match TRBD1. Germline V gene lookup returns CDR1 DFQATT and CDR2 SNEGSKA (reference sequence). CDR3 length equals 14 residues. The trim removed 6 bases at V and 8 bases at J, leaving 8 bases unmatched. For the CDR3, the DNA is TGCAGTGCGAACGGACAGGGGAGGGATTCACCCCTCCACTTT. The encoded protein is CSANGQGRDSPLHF.

A note on this clonotype: Being one base from a much bigger clone, this may be a read error. V gene TRBV6-2 or TRBV6-3 combines with J gene TRBJ2-1; no reliable D call. This CDR3 has 12 amino acids. Germline V gives CDR1 MNHEY, CDR2 SVGEGT. Trimming shortened V by 11 bases and J by 4 bases, and 12 bases separated the two germline ends. In nucleotides, the CDR3 is TGTGCCGGCAATGATGTATACAATGAGCAGTTCTTC. Translated, it gives CAGNDVYNEQFF.

Concerning this clonotype: A much more abundant neighbour one base away suggests this may be a read error. The J gene is TRBJ2-1, the V gene TRBV5-1; the D is unclear. This CDR3 spans 14 amino acids. Germline V gives CDR1 SGHRS, CDR2 YFSETQ. The CDR3 spells CASSYANSNNEQFF. CDR3 sequence (DNA): TGCGCCAGCAGCTACGCTAACTCCAACAATGAGCAGTTCTTC.

This clonotype was recorded at least ten times. The chain joins TRBV7-2 to TRBJ2-3, with D perhaps matching TRBD2 (5 bases). V dropped 3 bases and J dropped 8 bases, with 9 bases sitting between them. The CDR3 has 12 amino acids. Germline CDR1 and CDR2: SGHTA and FQGNSA. The CDR3 loop is CASSLGVGTQYF. In DNA, the CDR3 is TGTGCCAGCAGCTTGGGAGTTGGTACGCAGTATTTT.

The V and J genes are TRBV5-1 and TRBJ2-7; D is possibly TRBD1 or TRBD2 (6 bases each). This CDR3 is 15 amino acids long. Germline loops: CDR1 SGHRS, CDR2 YFSETQ. Between the trimmed V and J ends, which lost 3 bases and 1 base, there was a span of 14 bases. The CDR3 loop reads CASSSGAGLSYEQYF. In DNA form, the CDR3 reads TGCGCCAGCAGCTCGGGGGCAGGCCTTTCCTACGAGCAGTACTTC.

This clonotype has only a few counts. The V and J genes are TRBV7-9 and TRBJ2-7, with D uncertain. CDR1 and CDR2 from the germline V gene are SEHNR and FQNEAQ (reference sequence). This CDR3 spans 14 amino acids. The germline V and J ends were trimmed by 1 base and 0 bases, with 7 bases remaining between them. CDR3 in DNA: TGTGCCAGCAGCTTAGACAGCGACTCCTACGAGCAGTACTTC. This translates into CASSLDSDSYEQYF.

Note on this clonotype: The germline gene is not matched at one end of the junction; a read error may be the cause. The CDR3 sequence is CASSYSNRANAEAFF. CDR3 DNA: TGTGCCAGCAGTTACTCGAACAGGGCGAACGCTGAAGCTTTCTTT. This sequence joins TRBV6-5 and TRBJ1-1; weak D call: TRBD1 (6 bases). Germline CDR1 and CDR2: MNHEY and SVGAGI. CDR3 length: 15 amino acids.

The rearrangement links TRBV2 to TRBJ1-1; D gene ambiguous. The CDR3 loop spans 13 amino acids. Germline V CDR1 and CDR2: SNHLY, FYNNEI. V gave up 4 bases and J gave up 6 bases, with 12 bases separating them. The CDR3 DNA follows: TGTGCCAGCAGTGGGCGGTTGGACTCTGAAGCTTTCTTT. Amino acid sequence: CASSGRLDSEAFF.

This clonotype was seen more than once but under ten times. The rearrangement links TRBV20-1 to TRBJ2-7, with D tentatively TRBD2 (7 bases). Germline CDR1 and CDR2: DFQATT and SNEGSKA (reference sequence). The V gene lost 5 bases and the J gene lost 5 bases, with 19 bases spanning the gap. The CDR3 loop spans 14 amino acids. CDR3 sequence reads: CSAPNLGGGDEQYF. The CDR3 coding sequence is TGCAGTGCTCCAAACCTAGGGGGGGGAGACGAGCAGTACTTC.

By share, this clonotype ranks as medium-sized. The gene calls are TRBV6-6 and TRBJ1-2; maybe TRBD1 (5 bases). The V end lost 2 bases, the J end lost 4 bases, and 8 bases lay between the germline ends. Germline V CDR1 and CDR2: MNHNY, SVGAGI (reference sequence). The CDR3 is 13 amino acids. DNA of the CDR3: TGTGCCAGCAGTTACGGGGACCTCTATGGCTACACCTTC. Translation gives CASSYGDLYGYTF.

This clonotype was seen a handful of times. The V gene is TRBV7-6, the J gene TRBJ2-7; D may be TRBD2 (5 bases). Per germline, CDR1 SGHVS and CDR2 FNYEAQ. This CDR3 comprises 13 residues. V was shortened by 5 bases and J by 2 bases, with 10 bases between the two germline ends. CDR3 DNA sequence: TGTGCCAGCAGCAGCCGGGATACCTACGAGCAGTACTTC. Amino acid sequence: CASSSRDTYEQYF. The whole variable domain, remainder taken from reference TRBV7-6 and TRBJ2-7, is GAGVSQSPRYKVTKRGQDVALRCDPISGHVSLYWYRQALGQGPEFLTYFNYEAQQDKSGLPNDRFSAERPEGSISTLTIQRTEQRDSAMYRCASSSRDTYEQYFGPGTRLTVT.

This clonotype was counted many times. The V call is TRBV5-1, the J call TRBJ1-2; TRBD1 is a possible D gene (6 bases). Trimming pared 2 bases from V and 4 bases from J, leaving 9 bases between. Germline V gene sequence: CDR1 SGHRS, CDR2 YFSETQ. This CDR3 has 13 residues. CDR3 sequence reads: CASSLSRGYGYTF. In DNA, the CDR3 is TGCGCCAGCAGCTTAAGCAGGGGCTATGGCTACACCTTC.

This clonotype was picked up many times. J is TRBJ1-6 and V is TRBV5-1; no clear D gene. Germline V gene sequence: CDR1 SGHRS, CDR2 YFSETQ. The germline V and J ends were trimmed by 0 bases and 8 bases, with 6 bases remaining between them. CDR3 length: 13 residues. The CDR3 DNA sequence: TGCGCCAGCAGCTTGGAAGGAGATTCACCCCTCCACTTT. Amino acid sequence: CASSLEGDSPLHF.

There are many counts of this clonotype. The chain has TRBV7-3 and TRBJ2-2; D not certain. CDR3 length: 13 residues. Germline V lookup: CDR1 SGHTA, CDR2 FQGTGA. Between the trimmed V and J ends, which lost 4 bases and 2 bases, there was a span of 5 bases. The CDR3 DNA reads TGTGCCAGCAGCTCGTCTAACACCGGGGAGCTGTTTTTT. Translated, it gives CASSSSNTGELFF. Combining the CDR3 with reference TRBV7-3 and TRBJ2-2 gives the whole variable domain GAGVSQTPSNKVTEKGKYVELRCDPISGHTALYWYRQSLGQGPEFLIYFQGTGAADDSGLPNDRFFAVRPEGSVSTLKIQRTERGDSAVYLCASSSSNTGELFFGEGSRLTVL.

Comments on this clonotype: One end of the junction is discordant with germline, which a read error may explain. The rearrangement uses TRBV12-3 or TRBV12-4 and TRBJ2-7; 8 positions agree with TRBD1. The CDR3 extends over 14 amino acids. CDR3: CAGSLRQGMREQYF. DNA of the CDR3: TGTGCCGGCAGTCTACGACAGGGGATGAGGGAGCAGTACTTC.

This clonotype was counted between two and nine times. The junction departs from germline at one end; a sequencing error may be responsible. This chain links TRBV7-7 with TRBJ2-2, with TRBD2 identical over 10 bases. The CDR3 runs 16 residues. Germline V gives CDR1 SSHAT, CDR2 FNYEAQ (reference sequence). CDR3 bases: TGTGCTAGCAGCACCCTAGCGGGGGCGATCACCGGGGAGCTGTTTTTT. Translation gives CASSTLAGAITGELFF.

This clonotype was seen only a few times. As DNA, the CDR3 is TGTGCCAGCAGCACGGGACCCGCCGGCGGGGAGCTGTTTTTT. Translated, it gives CASSTGPAGGELFF. The chain combines TRBV11-2 with TRBJ2-2; D is tentatively TRBD1 or TRBD2 (5 bases each). The germline gives CDR1 SGHAT, CDR2 FQNNGV. This CDR3 region has 14 residues. V was shortened by 5 bases and J by 7 bases, with 14 bases between the two germline ends.